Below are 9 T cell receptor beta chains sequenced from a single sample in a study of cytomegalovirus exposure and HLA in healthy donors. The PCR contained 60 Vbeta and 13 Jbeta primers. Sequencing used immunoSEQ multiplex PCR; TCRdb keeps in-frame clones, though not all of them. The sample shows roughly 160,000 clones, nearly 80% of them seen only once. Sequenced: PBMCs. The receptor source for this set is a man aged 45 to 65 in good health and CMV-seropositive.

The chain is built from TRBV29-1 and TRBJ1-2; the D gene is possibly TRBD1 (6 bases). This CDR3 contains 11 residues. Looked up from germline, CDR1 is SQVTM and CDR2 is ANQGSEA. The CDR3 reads CSDSQNYGYTF. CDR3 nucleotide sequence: TGCTCGGACAGTCAGAACTATGGCTACACCTTC.

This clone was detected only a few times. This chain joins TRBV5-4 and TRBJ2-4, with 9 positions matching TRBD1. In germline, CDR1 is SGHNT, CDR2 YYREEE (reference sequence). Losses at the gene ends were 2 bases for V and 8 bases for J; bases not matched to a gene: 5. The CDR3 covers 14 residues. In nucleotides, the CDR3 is TGTGCCAGCAGCTTCTGGGACAGGGTTGACATTCAGTACTTC. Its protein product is CASSFWDRVDIQYF.

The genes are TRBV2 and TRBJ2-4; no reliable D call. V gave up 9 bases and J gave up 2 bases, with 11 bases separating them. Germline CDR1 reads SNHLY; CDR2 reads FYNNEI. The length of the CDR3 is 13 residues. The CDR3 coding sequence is TGTGCCAGTACGCCCGGGTCCAAAAACATTCAGTACTTC. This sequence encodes CASTPGSKNIQYF.

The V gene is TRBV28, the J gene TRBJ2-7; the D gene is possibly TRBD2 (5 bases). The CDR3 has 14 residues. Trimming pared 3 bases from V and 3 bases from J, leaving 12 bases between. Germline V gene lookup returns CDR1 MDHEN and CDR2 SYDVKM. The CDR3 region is CASSLASNYYEQYF. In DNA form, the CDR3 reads TGTGCCAGCAGTTTGGCTAGCAACTACTACGAGCAGTACTTC.

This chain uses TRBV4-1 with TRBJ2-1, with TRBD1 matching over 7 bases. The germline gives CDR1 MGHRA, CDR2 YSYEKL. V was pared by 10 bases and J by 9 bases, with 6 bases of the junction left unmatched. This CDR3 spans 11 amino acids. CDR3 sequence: CATRAGGEQFF. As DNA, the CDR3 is TGCGCCACCAGAGCAGGGGGTGAGCAGTTCTTC.

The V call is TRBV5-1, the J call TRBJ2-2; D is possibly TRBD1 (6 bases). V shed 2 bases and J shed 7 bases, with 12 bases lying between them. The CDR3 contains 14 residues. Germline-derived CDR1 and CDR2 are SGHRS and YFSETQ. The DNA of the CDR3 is TGCGCCAGCAGCTTCACAGGGAGTGGCGGGGAGCTGTTTTTT. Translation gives CASSFTGSGGELFF.

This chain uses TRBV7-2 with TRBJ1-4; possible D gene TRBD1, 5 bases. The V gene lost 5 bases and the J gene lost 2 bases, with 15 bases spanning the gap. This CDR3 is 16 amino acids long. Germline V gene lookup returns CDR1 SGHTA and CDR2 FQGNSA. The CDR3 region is CASSIRPGETNEKLFF. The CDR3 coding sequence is TGTGCCAGCAGCATCAGACCGGGGGAGACTAATGAAAAACTGTTTTTT.

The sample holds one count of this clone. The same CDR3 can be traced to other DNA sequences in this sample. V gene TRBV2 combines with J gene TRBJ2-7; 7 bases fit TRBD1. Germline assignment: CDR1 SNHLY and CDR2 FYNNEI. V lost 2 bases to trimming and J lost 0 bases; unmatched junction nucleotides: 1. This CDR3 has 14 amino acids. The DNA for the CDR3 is TGTGCCAGCAGTGAATCAGGGGGCTCCTACGAGCAGTACGTC. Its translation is CASSESGGSYEQYV.

The CDR3 here is CASSASGTANTGELFF. As DNA, the CDR3 is TGTGCCAGCAGTGCCTCCGGGACAGCAAACACCGGGGAGCTGTTTTTT. V usage is TRBV6-1 and J usage is TRBJ2-2; 7 nucleotides line up with TRBD1. Germline CDR1 MNHNS, CDR2 SASEGT. The CDR3 runs 16 residues. J was trimmed by 2 bases and V by 4 bases; bases with no gene match: 7.